This TCR beta chain was found in a study of a mutant IDH1 vaccine in newly diagnosed glioma. The overall study: Vaccination of patients was performed eight times, in weeks 1, 3, 5, 7, 11, 15, 19 and 23. Of the patients given treatment, approximately 60% were male and approximately 40% were female, and a mean age of roughly 40 years was recorded.

Some clones are missing from TCRdb's copy, which holds only in-frame ones; the method was immunoSEQ multiplex PCR. The data show 55,000 to 65,000 clones, with about four fifths seen just once and 3.6% held by the top ten. With respect to this clone: What it recognizes is unknown.

Time point described: week 11, during vaccination. Vaccinated patients received 300 ug of mutant IDH1 20-mer peptide per dose, with topical imiquimod. The V gene lost 4 bases and the J gene lost 4 bases, with 19 bases spanning the gap. Germline V gene lookup returns CDR1 LNHNV and CDR2 YYDKDF (reference sequence). The CDR3 runs to 17 residues. The gene calls are TRBV15 and TRBJ2-2; possibly TRBD1 or TRBD2 for D (5 bases each). This clonotype originated in a man aged 30-40 years with glioma. The sequencing used PBMCs, collected from a glioma patient whose treatment included an IDH1 peptide vaccine. CDR3 DNA sequence: TGTGCCACCAGCAATCTCGGAAGGGGCGCGGGCACCGGGGAGCTGTTTTTT. It specifies CATSNLGRGAGTGELFF.